The 12 T cell receptor beta chains below were found in one sample sequenced in a study of cytomegalovirus exposure and HLA in healthy donors. The primer mix had 60 Vbeta and 13 Jbeta primers. Using immunoSEQ multiplex PCR, the repertoire was profiled, and TCRdb retains in-frame clones only, with some absent. The sample contains some 200,000 clones, about four fifths of which appear only once. Sequencing was carried out using PBMCs. These receptors were collected from a girl aged 5 to 17 in good health and CMV-seropositive.

This chain connects TRBV10-3 to TRBJ2-5, with 10 nucleotides matching TRBD2. V shed 2 bases, J shed 5 bases, and the junction held 8 bases outside the gene matches. The CDR3 sequence is 16 residues long. Germline-derived CDR1 and CDR2 are ENHRY and SYGVKD. The CDR3 DNA follows: TGTGCCATCAGTGAGAGAACTAGCGGGGTGGGGGAGACCCAGTACTTC. This encodes CAISERTSGVGETQYF.

Only a few counts were recorded for this clone. This chain uses TRBV6-6 with TRBJ1-6, with 7 bases lining up with TRBD1. The CDR3 extends over 16 amino acids. V gave up 10 bases and J gave up 4 bases; unmatched junction bases: 13. Germline assignment: CDR1 MNHNY and CDR2 SVGAGI (reference sequence). The chain's CDR3 is CATLTVDRQYNSPLHF. The CDR3 DNA sequence: TGTGCCACCCTGACGGTGGACAGGCAATATAATTCACCCCTCCACTTT.

The chain couples TRBV9 to TRBJ2-1; 9 nucleotides agree with TRBD2. J was trimmed by 9 bases and V by 4 bases; bases with no gene match: 14. Germline CDR1 is SGDLS and CDR2 is YYNGEE. The CDR3 is 16 amino acids. CDR3 protein: CASSPSPTSGPTEQFF. In DNA, the CDR3 is TGTGCCAGCAGCCCCAGCCCGACTAGCGGTCCTACTGAGCAGTTCTTC.

The genes are TRBV7-2 and TRBJ2-1, with 8 bases aligning to TRBD1. The CDR3 extends over 14 amino acids. With 5 bases clipped from V and 8 bases from J, the junction kept 8 bases outside the gene matches. Germline V gives CDR1 SGHTA, CDR2 FQGNSA. DNA of the CDR3: TGTGCCAGCAGCCTAAGGACAGGGCTCGATGAGCAGTTCTTC. This translates into CASSLRTGLDEQFF.

Here the CDR3 reads CASNAGTGEYQPQHF. The CDR3 DNA reads TGTGCCAGTAACGCCGGGACAGGGGAGTATCAGCCCCAGCATTTT. The V gene is TRBV19, the J gene TRBJ1-5; 10 bases match TRBD1. Per the germline V gene, CDR1 is LNHDA and CDR2 is SQIVND (reference sequence). The V and J ends lost 7 bases and 5 bases, in that order; junction bases with no gene match: 8. This CDR3 spans 15 amino acids.

The chain links TRBV4-1 to TRBJ1-5, with D hard to call. Germline CDR1 is MGHRA and CDR2 is YSYEKL. This CDR3 comprises 14 residues. Trimming pared 0 bases from V and 2 bases from J, leaving 5 bases between. CDR3 sequence (DNA): TGCGCCAGCAGCCAAGATTCAGGCAATCAGCCCCAGCATTTT. Its translation is CASSQDSGNQPQHF.

In DNA, the CDR3 is TGTGCCAGCAGTTACGGGACACCCCCCTACGAGCAGTACTTC. Its protein product is CASSYGTPPYEQYF. This rearrangement joins TRBV27 to TRBJ2-7, with a weak D call TRBD1 (6 bases). This CDR3 region has 14 residues. The germline CDR1 and CDR2 sequences are MNHEY and SMNVEV (reference sequence). V was clipped by 4 bases and J by 2 bases, with 12 bases between them.

This clone was counted once. The chain combines TRBV5-1 with TRBJ2-3; 10 bases align to TRBD2. This CDR3 has 16 residues. Germline V gives CDR1 SGHRS, CDR2 YFSETQ. V was clipped by 4 bases and J by 1 base; unmatched bases: 6. The CDR3 DNA reads TGCGCCAGCAGCAACTTAGCGGGGGGCGGCACAGATACGCAGTATTTT. It is translated as CASSNLAGGGTDTQYF.

The rearrangement joins TRBV18 to TRBJ2-2, with TRBD1 matching 8 bases. Germline V gives CDR1 KGHSH, CDR2 LQKENI. J was trimmed by 5 bases and V by 1 base; bases with no gene match: 3. The CDR3 is made up of 15 amino acids. CDR3 in DNA: TGTGCCAGCTCACCACTACAGGGGGAGACCGGGGAGCTGTTTTTT. This encodes CASSPLQGETGELFF.

The V gene is TRBV5-6, the J gene TRBJ2-1; D is possibly TRBD2 (6 bases). The CDR3 loop spans 15 amino acids. Looked up from germline, CDR1 is SGHDT and CDR2 is YYEEEE. The germline V and J ends were trimmed by 0 bases and 3 bases, with 10 bases remaining between them. For the CDR3, the DNA is TGTGCCAGCAGCTTGGGCGGGGTTGTCTACAATGAGCAGTTCTTC. Its translation: CASSLGGVVYNEQFF.

The chain carries TRBV20-1 and TRBJ2-5, with D unclear. Germline values: CDR1 DFQATT, CDR2 SNEGSKA (reference sequence). With 6 bases removed from V and 3 bases from J, the gap between germline ends came to 5 bases. The CDR3 totals 10 residues. CDR3 DNA: TGCAGTGCACGAGAAGAGACCCAGTACTTC. It is translated as CSAREETQYF.

The chain has TRBV27 and TRBJ2-6, with 10 bases lining up with TRBD1. The CDR3 is 20 amino acids. With 6 bases clipped from V and 4 bases from J, the junction kept 18 bases outside the gene matches. The V gene's germline CDR1 is MNHEY and CDR2 SMNVEV (reference sequence). CDR3 sequence: CASSLLGPGQGRTGANVLTF. In nucleotides, the CDR3 is TGTGCCAGCAGCTTACTCGGTCCGGGACAGGGGAGAACCGGGGCCAACGTCCTGACTTTC.